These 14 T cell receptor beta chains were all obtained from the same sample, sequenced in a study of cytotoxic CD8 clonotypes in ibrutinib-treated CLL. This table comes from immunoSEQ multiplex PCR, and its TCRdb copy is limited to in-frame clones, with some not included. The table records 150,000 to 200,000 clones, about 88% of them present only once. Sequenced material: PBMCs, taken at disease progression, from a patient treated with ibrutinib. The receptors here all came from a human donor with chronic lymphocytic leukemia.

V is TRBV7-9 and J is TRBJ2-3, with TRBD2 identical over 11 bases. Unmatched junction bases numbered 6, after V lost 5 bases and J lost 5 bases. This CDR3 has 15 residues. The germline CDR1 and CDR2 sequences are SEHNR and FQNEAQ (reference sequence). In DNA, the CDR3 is TGTGCCAGCAGCCCGACTAGCGGGGATGAAGATACGCAGTATTTT. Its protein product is CASSPTSGDEDTQYF.

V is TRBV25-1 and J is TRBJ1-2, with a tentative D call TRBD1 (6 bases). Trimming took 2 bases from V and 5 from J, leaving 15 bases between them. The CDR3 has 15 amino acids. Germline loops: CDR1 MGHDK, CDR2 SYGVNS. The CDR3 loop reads CASSEPRGGGYGYTF. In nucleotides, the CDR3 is TGTGCCAGCAGTGAACCCCGGGGGGGCGGATATGGCTACACCTTC.

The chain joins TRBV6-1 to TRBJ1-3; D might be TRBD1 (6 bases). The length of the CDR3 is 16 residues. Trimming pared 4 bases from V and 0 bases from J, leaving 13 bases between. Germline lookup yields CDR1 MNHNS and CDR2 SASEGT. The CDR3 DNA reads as TGTGCCAGCAGTGTTAACAGGGACTACTCTGGAAACACCATATATTTT. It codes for CASSVNRDYSGNTIYF.

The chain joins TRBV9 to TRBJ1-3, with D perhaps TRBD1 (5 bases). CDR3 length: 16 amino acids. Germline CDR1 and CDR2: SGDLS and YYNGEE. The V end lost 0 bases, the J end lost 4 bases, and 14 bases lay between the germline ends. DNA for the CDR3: TGTGCCAGCAGCGTAGCTCCAGGGCTGTGGGGAAACACCATATATTTT. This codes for CASSVAPGLWGNTIYF.

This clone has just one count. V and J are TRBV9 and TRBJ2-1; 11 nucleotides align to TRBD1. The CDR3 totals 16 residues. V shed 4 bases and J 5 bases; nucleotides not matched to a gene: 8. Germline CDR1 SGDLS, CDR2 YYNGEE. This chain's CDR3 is CASSSRPGQGDNEQFF. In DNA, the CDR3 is TGTGCCAGCAGCTCCCGGCCGGGACAGGGGGACAATGAGCAGTTCTTC.

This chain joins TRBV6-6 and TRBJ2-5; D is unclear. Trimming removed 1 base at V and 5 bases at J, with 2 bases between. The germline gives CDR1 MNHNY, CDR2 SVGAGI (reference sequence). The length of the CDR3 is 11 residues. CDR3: CASSYWETQYF. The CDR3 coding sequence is TGTGCCAGCAGTTACTGGGAGACCCAGTACTTC.

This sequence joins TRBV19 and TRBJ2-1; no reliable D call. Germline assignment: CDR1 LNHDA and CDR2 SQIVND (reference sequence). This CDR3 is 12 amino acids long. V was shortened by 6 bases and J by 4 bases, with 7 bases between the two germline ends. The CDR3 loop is CASSDRYNEQFF. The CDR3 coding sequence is TGTGCCAGTAGCGACCGATACAATGAGCAGTTCTTC.

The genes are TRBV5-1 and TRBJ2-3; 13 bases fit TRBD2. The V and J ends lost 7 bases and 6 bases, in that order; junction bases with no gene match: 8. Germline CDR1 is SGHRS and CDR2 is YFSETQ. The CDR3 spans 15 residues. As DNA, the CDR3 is TGCGCCAGCGGACTCGGGACTAGCGGGGTGGATACGCAGTATTTT. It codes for CASGLGTSGVDTQYF.

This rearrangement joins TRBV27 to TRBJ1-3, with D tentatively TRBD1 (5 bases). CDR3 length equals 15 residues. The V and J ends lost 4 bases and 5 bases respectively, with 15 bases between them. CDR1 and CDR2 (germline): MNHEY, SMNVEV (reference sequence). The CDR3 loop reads CASSSTQGERNTIYF. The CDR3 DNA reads TGTGCCAGCAGTTCAACGCAGGGAGAAAGAAACACCATATATTTT.

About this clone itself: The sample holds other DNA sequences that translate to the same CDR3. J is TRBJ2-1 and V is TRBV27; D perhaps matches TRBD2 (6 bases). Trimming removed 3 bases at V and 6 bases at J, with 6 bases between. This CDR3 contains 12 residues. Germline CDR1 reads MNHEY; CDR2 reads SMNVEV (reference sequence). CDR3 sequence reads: CASSLGGNEQFF. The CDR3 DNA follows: TGTGCCAGCAGTTTGGGGGGCAATGAGCAGTTCTTC.

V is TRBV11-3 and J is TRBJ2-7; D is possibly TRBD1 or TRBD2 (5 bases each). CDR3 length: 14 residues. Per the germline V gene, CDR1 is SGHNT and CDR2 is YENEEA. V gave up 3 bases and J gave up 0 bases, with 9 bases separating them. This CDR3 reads CASSFRDGSYEQYF. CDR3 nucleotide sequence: TGTGCCAGCAGCTTCCGGGACGGCTCCTACGAGCAGTACTTC.

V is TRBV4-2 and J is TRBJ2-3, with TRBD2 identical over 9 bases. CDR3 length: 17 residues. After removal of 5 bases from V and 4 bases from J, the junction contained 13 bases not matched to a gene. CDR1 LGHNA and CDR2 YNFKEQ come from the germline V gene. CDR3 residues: CASSFLREGRGPDTQYF. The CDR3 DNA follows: TGTGCCAGCAGCTTTTTGCGGGAGGGCCGGGGCCCAGATACGCAGTATTTT.

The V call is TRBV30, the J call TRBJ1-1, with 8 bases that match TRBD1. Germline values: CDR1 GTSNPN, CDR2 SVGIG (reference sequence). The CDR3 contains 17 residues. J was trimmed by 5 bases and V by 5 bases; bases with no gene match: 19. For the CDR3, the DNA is TGTGCCTGGCCTTACGGGCGAAACAACAGGGGGTATACTGAAGCTTTCTTT. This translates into CAWPYGRNNRGYTEAFF.

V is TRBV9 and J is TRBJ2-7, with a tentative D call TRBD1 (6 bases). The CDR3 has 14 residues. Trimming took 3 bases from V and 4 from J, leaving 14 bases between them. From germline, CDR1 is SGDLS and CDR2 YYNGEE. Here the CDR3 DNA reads TGTGCCAGCAGCGCCCAACCCACAGGGTACGAGCAGTACTTC. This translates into CASSAQPTGYEQYF.